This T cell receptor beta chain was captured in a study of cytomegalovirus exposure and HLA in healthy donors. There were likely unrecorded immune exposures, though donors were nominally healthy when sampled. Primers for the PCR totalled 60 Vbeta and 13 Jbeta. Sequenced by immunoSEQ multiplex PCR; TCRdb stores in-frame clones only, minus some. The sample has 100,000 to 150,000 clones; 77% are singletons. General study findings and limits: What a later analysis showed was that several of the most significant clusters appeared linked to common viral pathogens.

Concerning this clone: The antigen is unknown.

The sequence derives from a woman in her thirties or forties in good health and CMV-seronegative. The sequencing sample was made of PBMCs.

DNA for the CDR3: TGTGCCAGCGGGGGGACGGTAAGCTCCTACAATGAGCAGTTCTTC. Its translation: CASGGTVSSYNEQFF. This chain joins TRBV11-2 and TRBJ2-1; TRBD2 is a possible D gene (6 bases). CDR1 is SGHAT, CDR2 FQNNGV, per germline. Trimming removed 8 bases at V and 0 bases at J, with 14 bases between. The CDR3 is made up of 15 amino acids.